Each of the 22 T cell receptor beta chains below was sequenced from the same sample in a study of T cell repertoires in cytomegalovirus infection. A single record per CDR3 protein comes from TCRdb applying MiXCR to the reads. The table includes 40,000 to 55,000 distinct CDR3 sequences, 20% detected once. Their antigen targets remain unknown. Sequenced material: CD8+ T cells from cultured PBMCs, taken from culture after CMV antigen stimulation. Receptor source: a human donor in good health (CMV status not recorded). Some clones in this sample may be carry-over from other donors' samples.

The genes are TRBV6-2 or TRBV6-3 and TRBJ2-2, with D perhaps matching TRBD2 (5 bases). This CDR3 has 15 amino acids. The V gene's germline CDR1 is MNHEY and CDR2 SVGEGT. V lost 2 bases and J 4 bases, leaving 11 bases between the germline ends. In DNA, the CDR3 is TGTGCCAGCAGTTACCCCCGGGAACTCACCGGGGAGCTGTTTTTT. This sequence encodes CASSYPRELTGELFF.

The chain has TRBV28 and TRBJ2-3; D ambiguous. CDR1 and CDR2 from the germline V gene are MDHEN and SYDVKM. Trimming stripped 5 bases from V and 1 base from J, with 16 bases between. CDR3 length: 16 amino acids. The CDR3 reads CASSPRISQRTDTQYF. For the CDR3, the DNA is TGTGCCAGCAGTCCCCGGATAAGCCAGCGCACAGATACGCAGTATTTT.

The chain carries TRBV6-5 and TRBJ2-1; tentative D call: TRBD1 (6 bases). V lost 4 bases to trimming and J lost 4 bases, with 14 bases between them. CDR3 length: 15 residues. Germline V gives CDR1 MNHEY, CDR2 SVGAGI. This CDR3 is CASSWTESDYNEQFF. As DNA, the CDR3 is TGTGCCAGCAGTTGGACAGAATCCGATTACAATGAGCAGTTCTTC.

This chain joins TRBV28 and TRBJ2-5; TRBD2 is a possible D gene (6 bases). The CDR3 consists of 13 residues. Trimming shortened V by 8 bases and J by 5 bases, and 15 bases separated the two germline ends. Germline values: CDR1 MDHEN, CDR2 SYDVKM. Written as DNA, the CDR3 is TGTGCCAGCGGTCGTCGGGGACTCGAGACCCAGTACTTC. This gives the protein CASGRRGLETQYF.

This clonotype came up a few times. The rearrangement links TRBV7-4 to TRBJ2-3, with 14 positions matching TRBD2. Germline CDR1 is SGHVT and CDR2 is SQSDAQ. Germline trimming cut 3 bases from V and 7 bases from J; bases unmatched to any gene: 6. The CDR3 is 16 residues long. This CDR3 is CASSFGLAGGRYTQYF. As DNA, the CDR3 is TGTGCCAGCAGCTTTGGACTAGCGGGGGGCCGCTATACGCAGTATTTT.

V and J are TRBV28 and TRBJ2-3; 7 positions match TRBD1. Germline V gives CDR1 MDHEN, CDR2 SYDVKM. V lost 5 bases and J lost 5; bases outside the gene matches: 10. There are 15 residues in the CDR3. The CDR3 region is CASSPLGRGQDTQYF. In DNA form, the CDR3 reads TGTGCCAGCAGTCCCCTGGGAAGGGGGCAAGATACGCAGTATTTT.

This rearrangement joins TRBV19 to TRBJ2-7, with TRBD2 identical over 9 bases. Losses at the gene ends were 3 bases for V and 6 bases for J; bases not matched to a gene: 6. The CDR3 is 14 residues long. Germline values: CDR1 LNHDA, CDR2 SQIVND (reference sequence). Here the CDR3 reads CASSILSGSAEQYF. In DNA, the CDR3 is TGTGCCAGTAGTATCCTTAGCGGGAGCGCCGAGCAGTACTTC.

The chain recombines TRBV7-2 with TRBJ2-7; no clear D. The CDR3 contains 13 residues. Germline loops: CDR1 SGHTA, CDR2 FQGNSA. V lost 0 bases, J lost 2 bases, and 5 bases lay in between. CDR3 nucleotides: TGTGCCAGCAGCTTAGCTAGTACCTACGAGCAGTACTTC. It is translated as CASSLASTYEQYF.

The J gene is TRBJ1-2, the V gene TRBV7-6, with a tentative D call TRBD1 (5 bases). The CDR3 has 15 residues. Looked up from germline, CDR1 is SGHVS and CDR2 is FNYEAQ. V lost 4 bases and J 6 bases, leaving 18 bases between the germline ends. The CDR3, as DNA: TGTGCCAGCAGCTCCCCGTTGGGCAGGGTGGATGGCTACACCTTC. Its translation is CASSSPLGRVDGYTF.

This rearrangement joins TRBV7-9 to TRBJ2-4; D remains ambiguous. Trimming took 1 base from V and 0 from J, leaving 7 bases between them. The length of the CDR3 is 15 residues. Germline V gene sequence: CDR1 SEHNR, CDR2 FQNEAQ (reference sequence). The CDR3: CASSLGTLAKNIQYF. For the CDR3, the DNA is TGTGCCAGCAGCTTAGGAACGTTAGCCAAAAACATTCAGTACTTC.

This clonotype was counted ten times or more. The V gene is TRBV11-2, the J gene TRBJ2-3; 7 nucleotides line up with TRBD1. Germline V CDR1 and CDR2: SGHAT, FQNNGV. This CDR3 has 16 amino acids. V dropped 2 bases and J dropped 3; count of bases not matched to a gene: 8. CDR3 region: CASSLQGQDPTDTQYF. The CDR3, as DNA: TGTGCCAGCAGCTTACAAGGACAGGATCCTACAGATACGCAGTATTTT.

This clonotype showed up just a few times. V gene TRBV27 combines with J gene TRBJ2-7; D is unresolved. V dropped 8 bases and J dropped 0 bases, with 17 bases sitting between them. This CDR3 has 15 residues. Germline-derived CDR1 and CDR2 are MNHEY and SMNVEV (reference sequence). DNA for the CDR3: TGTGCCAGCTCTAAAGGGCAGCACAGCTCCTACGAGCAGTACTTC. Protein: CASSKGQHSSYEQYF.

This clonotype was seen only a few times. The chain combines TRBV19 with TRBJ2-5; D unresolved. From germline, CDR1 is LNHDA and CDR2 SQIVND (reference sequence). This CDR3 comprises 15 residues. Between the trimmed V and J ends, which lost 3 bases and 1 base, there was a span of 12 bases. CDR3 loop: CASSMRNVPQETQYF. The CDR3, as DNA: TGTGCCAGTAGTATGAGGAACGTCCCCCAAGAGACCCAGTACTTC.

The chain combines TRBV7-9 with TRBJ1-6; 8 bases match TRBD1. Germline values: CDR1 SEHNR, CDR2 FQNEAQ (reference sequence). Trimming removed 5 bases from V and 0 bases from J; junction bases left unmatched: 3. The CDR3 is 16 amino acids. CDR3 sequence reads: CASSRDRSSYNSPLHF. CDR3 nucleotide sequence: TGTGCCAGCAGCAGGGACAGGAGCTCCTATAATTCACCCCTCCACTTT.

The rearrangement joins TRBV20-1 to TRBJ2-7; unclear D gene. Trimming took off 0 bases at V and 0 bases at J, with 12 bases between the two ends. The CDR3 has 15 residues. Germline CDR1 and CDR2: DFQATT and SNEGSKA (reference sequence). CDR3 residues: CSARDRLEPSYEQYF. The CDR3 region has the DNA TGCAGTGCTAGAGATCGGTTAGAACCCTCCTACGAGCAGTACTTC.

V gene TRBV7-6 combines with J gene TRBJ2-6; 9 nucleotides align to TRBD1. This CDR3 is built from 17 residues. Trimming took 4 bases from V and 0 from J; bases not matched to a gene: 4. In germline, CDR1 is SGHVS, CDR2 FNYEAQ. In DNA form, the CDR3 reads TGTGCCAGCAGCTCCCCGGGACAGGGCTCTGGGGCCAACGTCCTGACTTTC. Translating gives CASSSPGQGSGANVLTF. The full variable domain, rest sourced from reference TRBV7-6 and TRBJ2-6, is GAGVSQSPRYKVTKRGQDVALRCDPISGHVSLYWYRQALGQGPEFLTYFNYEAQQDKSGLPNDRFSAERPEGSISTLTIQRTEQRDSAMYRCASSSPGQGSGANVLTFGAGSRLTVL.

The chain is built from TRBV7-6 and TRBJ2-1; 11 nucleotides agree with TRBD2. V shed 3 bases, J shed 7 bases, and the junction held 5 bases outside the gene matches. Per germline, CDR1 SGHVS and CDR2 FNYEAQ. There are 15 residues in the CDR3. The CDR3, as DNA: TGTGCCAGCAGCTTTAGCGGGGGGGCCGGTAATGAGCAGTTCTTC. Translating gives CASSFSGGAGNEQFF.

This clonotype is medium-sized in the sample. The V call is TRBV12-3 or TRBV12-4, the J call TRBJ1-2, with 8 nucleotides matching TRBD1. J lost 6 bases, V lost 7 bases, and 13 bases had no gene match. The CDR3 is 15 residues long. CDR3 nucleotides: TGTGCCAGCACCACGTCAGGACAGGGAGAGGATGGCTACACCTTC. It specifies CASTTSGQGEDGYTF.

V and J are TRBV7-2 and TRBJ1-5, with 10 bases identical to TRBD1. The CDR3 length is 14 residues. In germline, CDR1 is SGHTA, CDR2 FQGNSA. Losses at the gene ends were 4 bases for V and 7 bases for J; bases not matched to a gene: 4. The CDR3 reads CASSSGQGSQPQHF. For the CDR3, the DNA is TGTGCCAGCAGCTCGGGACAGGGGTCCCAGCCCCAGCATTTT.

This clonotype was observed a handful of times. J is TRBJ2-1 and V is TRBV6-2 or TRBV6-3; 9 bases agree with TRBD1. Trimming took 5 bases from V and 4 from J; bases not matched to a gene: 9. Germline CDR1 reads MNHEY; CDR2 reads SVGEGT. The CDR3 covers 16 residues. CDR3 region: CASSALGTGTYNEQFF. CDR3 bases: TGTGCCAGCAGTGCGCTGGGGACAGGGACATACAATGAGCAGTTCTTC.

This clonotype is labeled medium-sized (0.01 to 0.1%). The genes are TRBV29-1 and TRBJ1-1; D gene unclear. Looked up from germline, CDR1 is SQVTM and CDR2 is ANQGSEA. The CDR3 totals 13 residues. V shed 4 bases and J shed 8 bases, with 17 bases lying between them. The CDR3 sequence is CSVVGASVREAFF. The CDR3 DNA is TGCAGCGTTGTTGGTGCGTCGGTACGGGAAGCTTTCTTT.

CDR3 in amino acids: CASSLYSGAGNQPQHF. In DNA form, the CDR3 reads TGTGCCAGCAGTTTATATTCGGGGGCTGGCAATCAGCCCCAGCATTTT. The chain uses TRBV27 and TRBJ1-5, with D possibly matching TRBD1 (6 bases). The CDR3 runs to 16 residues. Germline V gene lookup returns CDR1 MNHEY and CDR2 SMNVEV (reference sequence). V lost 1 base to trimming and J lost 2 bases, with 12 bases between them.